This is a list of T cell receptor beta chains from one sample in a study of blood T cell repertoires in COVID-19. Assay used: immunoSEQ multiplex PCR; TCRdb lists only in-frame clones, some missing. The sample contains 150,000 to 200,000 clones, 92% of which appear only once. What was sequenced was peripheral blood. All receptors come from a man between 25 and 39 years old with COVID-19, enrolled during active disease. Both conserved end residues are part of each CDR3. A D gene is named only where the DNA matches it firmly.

CDR3aa: CASSLAVFAGGRETQYF
v_gene: TRBV7-2
d_gene: TRBD1

CDR3aa: CAWTRWASGRDEQFF
v_gene: TRBV30
d_gene: TRBD2

CDR3aa: CATSDTGQGAGELFF
v_gene: TRBV24-1
d_gene: TRBD1

CDR3aa: CASSQVLGGAEAFF
v_gene: TRBV3-1/TRBV3-2
d_gene: NA

CDR3aa: CASRPPGARSNTEAFF
v_gene: TRBV19
d_gene: NA

CDR3aa: CATSDTGQGAGELFF
v_gene: TRBV24-1
d_gene: NA

CDR3aa: CASSPGQNTEAFF
v_gene: TRBV18
d_gene: NA

CDR3aa: CASSHDTAGNTIYF
v_gene: TRBV3-1/TRBV3-2
d_gene: NA

CDR3aa: CASSFDSSGYTF
v_gene: TRBV5-6
d_gene: NA

CDR3aa: CATSDSSSGPRGNEQFF
v_gene: TRBV24-1
d_gene: NA